A single sample gave rise to the 3 T cell receptor beta chains below, sequenced in a study of T cell repertoires in cytomegalovirus infection. Via MiXCR, TCRdb re-called the reads, giving one row per CDR3 protein. The data contain about 80,000 distinct CDR3 sequences, roughly 3.5% of them singletons. Material: PBMCs. These receptors were obtained from a human donor in good health (CMV status not recorded). Some clones in this sample may be carry-over from other donors' samples.

There are a few counts of this clonotype. This chain connects TRBV10-3 to TRBJ1-1; TRBD1 might be the D (5 bases). Germline CDR1 reads ENHRY; CDR2 reads SYGVKD. Trimming took off 3 bases at V and 4 bases at J, with 12 bases between the two ends. CDR3 length equals 14 residues. CDR3 DNA sequence: TGTGCCATCAGTGACGGGGATGGGGGCACTGAAGCTTTCTTT. Translating gives CAISDGDGGTEAFF.

In its sample, this clonotype was seen many times. The chain employs TRBV12-3 or TRBV12-4 and TRBJ2-3; D may be TRBD1 (5 bases). CDR3 size: 15 residues. With 3 bases removed from V and 0 bases from J, the gap between germline ends came to 10 bases. CDR3 protein: CASSFRAESTDTQYF. The CDR3 bases are TGTGCCAGCAGTTTCAGGGCGGAGAGCACAGATACGCAGTATTTT.

There are many counts of this clonotype. The CDR3 here is CSARDRAGKPEAFF. The CDR3 DNA reads as TGCAGTGCTAGAGATCGGGCGGGGAAGCCTGAAGCTTTCTTT. The chain uses TRBV20-1 and TRBJ1-1; D is uncertain. CDR3 length: 14 amino acids. CDR1 is DFQATT and CDR2 is SNEGSKA in the germline V gene (reference sequence). V lost 0 bases and J lost 6, with 14 bases in between.